Following are 19 T cell receptor beta chains from one sample sequenced in a study of T cells in Graves' hyperthyroidism and ophthalmopathy. RNA transcripts provided the source from which TCR beta CDR3 regions were amplified. HTBI primers were used for first-round RT-PCR of the TCR CDR3. TCRdb itself ran the multiplex PCR reads through MiXCR, one entry per CDR3 protein. The sample holds roughly 280,000 distinct CDR3 sequences, over 15% seen once. The sample taken for sequencing was blood. These receptor sequences come from a woman aged 60-70 years with Graves' ophthalmopathy.

This chain joins TRBV12-3 or TRBV12-4 and TRBJ1-5, with TRBD1 matching 10 bases. Unmatched junction bases numbered 4, after V lost 7 bases and J lost 1 base. CDR3 length: 15 residues. The CDR3 DNA follows: TGTGCCAGCAAGAGACAGGGGGCAAGCAATCAGCCCCAGCATTTT. The encoded protein is CASKRQGASNQPQHF.

As DNA, the CDR3 is TGTGCCAGCAGTGGACGGCAGGGGGTTAATTCACCCCTCCACTTT. This encodes CASSGRQGVNSPLHF. This rearrangement joins TRBV25-1 to TRBJ1-6, with 7 bases lining up with TRBD1. CDR3 length: 15 amino acids. J lost 6 bases, V lost 4 bases, and 6 bases had no gene match. CDR1 MGHDK and CDR2 SYGVNS come from the germline V gene.

This clonotype was seen a few times. The V and J genes are TRBV5-6 and TRBJ1-4; D unresolved. The CDR3 runs to 14 residues. The V gene lost 6 bases and the J gene lost 5 bases, with 14 bases spanning the gap. Germline CDR1 is SGHDT and CDR2 is YYEEEE. CDR3 sequence (DNA): TGTGCCAGCAAAATGGGGTGGCAAAATGAAAAACTGTTTTTT. Translation: CASKMGWQNEKLFF. Filled out from reference TRBV5-6 and TRBJ1-4, the complete variable domain reads DAGVTQSPTHLIKTRGQQVTLRCSPKSGHDTVSWYQQALGQGPQFIFQYYEEEERQRGNFPDRFSGHQFPNYSSELNVNALLLGDSALYLCASKMGWQNEKLFFGSGTQLSVL.

This clonotype showed up just a few times. The chain joins TRBV7-2 to TRBJ1-1; D uncertain. Per the germline V gene, CDR1 is SGHTA and CDR2 is FQGNSA. CDR3 length equals 13 residues. Deletions cut 2 bases from V and 7 bases from J, with 11 bases between. CDR3 sequence (DNA): TGTGCCAGCAGCTTACTCCCCACGCTTGAAGCTTTCTTT. Translating gives CASSLLPTLEAFF.

The chain couples TRBV20-1 to TRBJ1-5, with a tentative D call TRBD1 (5 bases). The CDR3 sequence is 14 residues long. V was trimmed by 3 bases and J by 6 bases, leaving 15 bases between them. The V gene's germline CDR1 is DFQATT and CDR2 SNEGSKA (reference sequence). The CDR3 is CSASRGEVGQPQHF. DNA for the CDR3: TGCAGTGCTAGTAGAGGGGAGGTGGGTCAGCCCCAGCATTTT.

For this clonotype: This may come from a read error, since a much larger clone is one base off. The chain links TRBV2 to TRBJ2-5; D uncertain. The CDR3 length is 12 residues. Per the germline V gene, CDR1 is SNHLY and CDR2 is FYNNEI. The CDR3 DNA reads TGTGCCATCAGTGAAGCGCGAGAGACCCAGTACTTC. Translating gives CAISEARETQYF.

In this sample, this clonotype turned up many times. V usage is TRBV20-1 and J usage is TRBJ2-7; the D is unclear. The V gene's germline CDR1 is DFQATT and CDR2 SNEGSKA (reference sequence). Trimming removed 1 base from V and 6 bases from J, with 13 bases in between. The CDR3 contains 13 residues. The chain's CDR3 is CSARGAGASEQYF. The CDR3 nucleotides are TGCAGTGCTAGAGGGGCTGGCGCGAGCGAGCAGTACTTC.

About this clonotype: A junction boundary mismatches the germline segment, possibly from a read error. J is TRBJ1-5 and V is TRBV5-4; D uncertain. The CDR3 is 16 residues long. Per germline, CDR1 SGHNT and CDR2 YYREEE (reference sequence). The CDR3 nucleotides are TGTGCCAGCAGTTTGGGAGGGAGCAAAGGCAATCAGCCCCAGCATTTT. Its protein product is CASSLGGSKGNQPQHF.

This chain links TRBV4-1 with TRBJ2-7; D uncertain. V lost 5 bases and J 3 bases, leaving 11 bases between the germline ends. Germline CDR1 reads MGHRA; CDR2 reads YSYEKL. The CDR3 sequence is 13 residues long. In nucleotides, the CDR3 is TGCGCCAGCAGCGAGAGGATACGCTACGAGCAGTACTTC. Translation gives CASSERIRYEQYF.

CDR3 protein: CASTSTGMNEQYF. The CDR3 region has the DNA TGTGCCAGCACCTCGACAGGGATGAACGAGCAGTACTTC. The gene calls are TRBV6-4 and TRBJ2-7, with 7 bases aligning to TRBD1. The length of the CDR3 is 13 residues. Germline-derived CDR1 and CDR2 are MRHNA and SNTAGT. V was clipped by 7 bases and J by 5 bases; unmatched bases: 8.

The gene calls are TRBV27 and TRBJ1-2; 7 bases line up with TRBD1. The CDR3 is 16 residues long. From germline, CDR1 is MNHEY and CDR2 SMNVEV (reference sequence). J gave up 4 bases and V 2 bases, and 10 bases lay outside the gene matches. In nucleotides, the CDR3 is TGTGCCAGCAGTTTACTAGGACAGGACACTTCCTATGGCTACACCTTC. The encoded protein is CASSLLGQDTSYGYTF.

V and J are TRBV27 and TRBJ2-1, with D maybe TRBD2 (5 bases). The CDR3 spans 17 residues. V lost 3 bases and J 4 bases, leaving 19 bases between the germline ends. Germline V gene sequence: CDR1 MNHEY, CDR2 SMNVEV (reference sequence). The CDR3 bases are TGTGCCAGCAGTTTGGGAGTTGGGTCCGTTCTTTACAATGAGCAGTTCTTC. It is translated as CASSLGVGSVLYNEQFF.

The J gene is TRBJ2-5, the V gene TRBV5-6, with TRBD1 matching over 7 bases. Germline CDR1 is SGHDT and CDR2 is YYEEEE. V shed 4 bases and J 5 bases; nucleotides not matched to a gene: 11. The CDR3 consists of 15 residues. For the CDR3, the DNA is TGTGCCAGCAGCGCCGACAGGGATGTGGAGGAGACCCAGTACTTC. Residues: CASSADRDVEETQYF. Full variable domain (remainder filled in from reference TRBV5-6 and TRBJ2-5): DAGVTQSPTHLIKTRGQQVTLRCSPKSGHDTVSWYQQALGQGPQFIFQYYEEEERQRGNFPDRFSGHQFPNYSSELNVNALLLGDSALYLCASSADRDVEETQYFGPGTRLLVL.

This clonotype has just a few counts. The J gene is TRBJ2-3, the V gene TRBV7-3; a possible D gene is TRBD2 (7 bases). V lost 2 bases to trimming and J lost 6 bases, with 12 bases between them. Germline CDR1 reads SGHTA; CDR2 reads FQGTGA. The CDR3 has 14 amino acids. The CDR3 here is CASSLRGAGDTQYF. CDR3 sequence (DNA): TGTGCCAGCAGCTTACGGGGGGCGGGGGATACGCAGTATTTT.

This clonotype came up many times. The CDR3: CASSQEGVATEAYNEQFF. The CDR3 nucleotides read TGTGCCAGCAGCCAAGAGGGGGTCGCGACCGAAGCCTACAATGAGCAGTTCTTC. J is TRBJ2-1 and V is TRBV14, with D perhaps assigned TRBD1 or TRBD2 (5 bases each). The CDR3 runs to 18 residues. From germline, CDR1 is SGHDN and CDR2 FVKESK. V lost 0 bases to trimming and J lost 2 bases, with 17 bases between them.

This clonotype was seen many times. V usage is TRBV7-3 and J usage is TRBJ2-1, with D uncertain. CDR1 is SGHTA and CDR2 is FQGTGA in the germline V gene. This CDR3 contains 12 residues. Between the trimmed V and J ends, which lost 1 base and 6 bases, there was a span of 4 bases. CDR3 loop: CASSLNLNEQFF. CDR3 bases: TGTGCCAGCAGCTTAAATCTCAATGAGCAGTTCTTC. The variable domain in full, completed from reference TRBV7-3 and TRBJ2-1, reads GAGVSQTPSNKVTEKGKYVELRCDPISGHTALYWYRQSLGQGPEFLIYFQGTGAADDSGLPNDRFFAVRPEGSVSTLKIQRTERGDSAVYLCASSLNLNEQFFGPGTRLTVL.

This chain uses TRBV28 with TRBJ2-7; TRBD2 matches 8 bases. The CDR3 covers 16 residues. J was trimmed by 4 bases and V by 3 bases; bases with no gene match: 11. In germline, CDR1 is MDHEN, CDR2 SYDVKM. CDR3 bases: TGTGCCAGCAGTTTCCTAGCGGGCGCCCAATCTTACGAGCAGTACTTC. This translates into CASSFLAGAQSYEQYF.

This clonotype turned up a few times. CDR3 nucleotide sequence: TGTGCCAGCAGACGGGAGGGCCGAGAGACCCAGTACTTC. Its protein is CASRREGRETQYF. V usage is TRBV27 and J usage is TRBJ2-5, with 8 positions matching TRBD2. V lost 6 bases, J lost 4 bases, and 4 bases stayed unmatched. The CDR3 length is 13 residues. The V gene's germline CDR1 is MNHEY and CDR2 SMNVEV (reference sequence).

There are many counts of this clonotype. CDR3 coding DNA: TGTGCCAGCAGCTTAGAACACAGGGTTGGAAACACCATATATTTT. This codes for CASSLEHRVGNTIYF. This chain connects TRBV7-6 to TRBJ1-3; the D gene is possibly TRBD1 (6 bases). This CDR3 is built from 15 residues. Trimming pared 1 base from V and 3 bases from J, leaving 10 bases between. Germline loops: CDR1 SGHVS, CDR2 FNYEAQ. Looking up the rest from reference TRBV7-6 and TRBJ1-3 gives the full variable domain: GAGVSQSPRYKVTKRGQDVALRCDPISGHVSLYWYRQALGQGPEFLTYFNYEAQQDKSGLPNDRFSAERPEGSISTLTIQRTEQRDSAMYRCASSLEHRVGNTIYFGEGSWLTVV.